In its sample, the clone carrying this T cell receptor beta chain was seen a few times. Its specificity is not known. This entry is derived from a study of identical twins. Regarding the study as a whole: In beta out-of-frame sequences, the excess sharing between twins was weaker.

From the 5' RACE reads, TCRdb called clonotypes with MiXCR, one entry per CDR3 protein. The sample lists approximately 600,000 distinct CDR3 sequences, 9.6% occurring once. The CDR3 is 15 residues long. The germline V gene has CDR1 SGDLS and CDR2 YYNGEE. The germline V and J ends were trimmed by 3 bases and 1 base, with 11 bases remaining between them. This sample was shared with a second study, whose subject was yellow fever vaccine responses in identical twins.

This TCR derives from a woman aged 18 to 35 in good health. The specimen was PBMCs. The chain has TRBV9 and TRBJ2-1; D may be TRBD1 or TRBD2 (6 bases each). CDR3 sequence (DNA): TGTGCCAGCAGCGGGGGGGCCACGTCCTACAATGAGCAGTTCTTC. Amino acid sequence: CASSGGATSYNEQFF. Supplemented by reference TRBV9 and TRBJ2-1, the full variable domain reads DSGVTQTPKHLITATGQRVTLRCSPRSGDLSVYWYQQSLDQGLQFLIQYYNGEERAKGNILERFSAQQFPDLHSELNLSSLELGDSALYFCASSGGATSYNEQFFGPGTRLTVL.